This T cell receptor beta chain was found in a study of vaccination and CD4 T cells after COVID-19. General study results and limits: Median 86.3% of reactive clones detected in convalescent patients emerged only post-vaccination. Spike mono-reactivity marked 304 of 307 vaccine-specific clones in convalescent patients.

The CDR3 runs to 14 residues. The V gene lost 3 bases and the J gene lost 4 bases, with 13 bases spanning the gap. Germline CDR1 is SGHAT and CDR2 is FQNNGV. This clonotype was found a few times. Its cognate antigen is unknown. Cultured CD4+ T-cell DNA underwent Oncomine TCR Beta short-read sequencing. From CD4+ T cells that had been cultured, genomic DNA was extracted. A single record per CDR3 protein comes from TCRdb applying MiXCR to the PCR reads. The table lists 15,000 to 20,000 distinct CDR3 sequences, 40% of them singletons. Treatment meaning: approximately 9-day PBMC culture with coronavirus spike peptide pools or control peptides (ViraFEST assay).

This chain links TRBV11-2 with TRBJ2-7, with TRBD1 as a possible D gene (6 bases). This specimen consisted of CD4+ T cells from blood, cultured in vitro, obtained after SARS-CoV-2 vaccination. The receptor was derived from a human donor who had recovered from COVID-19. The DNA for the CDR3 is TGTGCCAGCAGCTTGGAGACCCAGGGGTACGAGCAGTACTTC. Its protein is CASSLETQGYEQYF.